These 20 T cell receptor beta chains share one sample of origin, sequenced in a study of T cell responses to AZD1222 COVID-19 vaccine. Profiling relied on immunoSEQ multiplex PCR, and the TCRdb table lists in-frame clones only, not all of them. The profile shows some 130,000 clones, 90% to 95% of them singletons. Sequenced material: peripheral blood, taken on day 0 of AZD1222 vaccination. The receptor source for this set is an adult in good health.

The rearrangement joins TRBV24-1 to TRBJ2-7; 14 nucleotides agree with TRBD2. After removal of 7 bases from V and 9 bases from J, the junction contained 16 bases not matched to a gene. The germline gives CDR1 KGHDR, CDR2 SFDVKD. The CDR3 covers 17 residues. The CDR3 is CATRPGLAGETERWQYF. The DNA for the CDR3 is TGTGCCACCAGACCGGGACTAGCGGGAGAGACCGAGCGTTGGCAGTACTTC.

This sequence joins TRBV4-3 and TRBJ1-1; D call uncertain. This CDR3 has 15 amino acids. The germline gives CDR1 LGHNA, CDR2 YSLEER. V was trimmed by 2 bases and J by 6 bases, leaving 16 bases between them. CDR3 sequence reads: CASSQIDSPQAEAFF. The CDR3 DNA is TGCGCCAGCAGCCAAATAGACTCACCCCAGGCTGAAGCTTTCTTT.

The rearrangement links TRBV6-5 to TRBJ2-1; D is ambiguous. CDR3 length: 11 residues. The germline V gene encodes CDR1 MNHEY and CDR2 SVGAGI. Trimming cost V 8 bases and J 8 bases, with 10 bases left between them. CDR3 protein: CASQVLYEQFF. In DNA, the CDR3 is TGTGCCAGCCAAGTGCTTTATGAGCAGTTCTTC.

V gene TRBV29-1 combines with J gene TRBJ2-1, with 9 bases aligning to TRBD1. This CDR3 contains 12 residues. The ends lost 8 bases at V and 9 bases at J; junction bases unmatched: 8. Germline V lookup: CDR1 SQVTM, CDR2 ANQGSEA. Here the CDR3 DNA reads TGCAGCCAAGGACAGGGGCCGGGTGAGCAGTTCTTC. Residues: CSQGQGPGEQFF.

This clone was counted once. The chain joins TRBV6-5 to TRBJ2-3; 7 positions match TRBD2. V lost 6 bases, J lost 1 base, and 4 bases stayed unmatched. The germline CDR1 and CDR2 sequences are MNHEY and SVGAGI. The CDR3 extends over 14 amino acids. The CDR3: CASSRDYGTDTQYF. The CDR3 DNA sequence: TGTGCCAGCAGCCGGGACTACGGCACAGATACGCAGTATTTT.

This chain uses TRBV19 with TRBJ1-5; D might be TRBD1 (6 bases). The V end lost 5 bases, the J end lost 4 bases, and 30 bases lay between the germline ends. The CDR3 sequence is 20 residues long. Germline V gene data show CDR1 as LNHDA and CDR2 as SQIVND (reference sequence). The CDR3 protein is CASSSGPGLRTATLNQPQHF. DNA of the CDR3: TGTGCCAGTAGTTCCGGACCTGGGCTTAGGACAGCGACGTTGAATCAGCCCCAGCATTTT.

The chain links TRBV9 to TRBJ2-1, with D perhaps given as TRBD1 or TRBD2 (5 bases each). The CDR3 has 12 residues. Trimming took 3 bases from V and 16 from J, leaving 17 bases between them. From germline, CDR1 is SGDLS and CDR2 YYNGEE. CDR3 sequence reads: CASSALGPLLFF. The DNA for the CDR3 is TGTGCCAGCAGCGCCCTGGGACCGCTTTTATTCTTC. Based on the CDR3 plus reference TRBV9 and TRBJ2-1, the full variable domain is DSGVTQTPKHLITATGQRVTLRCSPRSGDLSVYWYQQSLDQGLQFLIQYYNGEERAKGNILERFSAQQFPDLHSELNLSSLELGDSALYFCASSALGPLLFFGPGTRLTVL.

The chain has TRBV3-1 (or the pseudogene TRBV3-2) and TRBJ1-3; D gene unclear. Trimming pared 3 bases from V and 0 bases from J, leaving 3 bases between. The CDR3 is 13 amino acids. CDR1 is LGHDT, CDR2 YNNKEL, per germline (reference sequence). The CDR3 DNA reads TGTGCCAGCAGCCACCTCTCTGGAAACACCATATATTTT. Protein sequence: CASSHLSGNTIYF.

The chain recombines TRBV7-8 with TRBJ2-1, with TRBD1 matching 9 bases. CDR3 length: 15 amino acids. Looked up from germline, CDR1 is SGHVS and CDR2 is FQNEAQ. V shed 8 bases and J 3 bases; nucleotides not matched to a gene: 8. CDR3: CASGKGQGGYNEQFF. In nucleotides, the CDR3 is TGTGCCAGCGGAAAGGGACAGGGCGGCTACAATGAGCAGTTCTTC. The entire variable domain, with the rest obtained from reference TRBV7-8 and TRBJ2-1, is as follows: GAGVSQSPRYKVAKRGQDVALRCDPISGHVSLFWYQQALGQGPEFLTYFQNEAQLDKSGLPSDRFFAERPEGSVSTLKIQRTQQEDSAVYLCASGKGQGGYNEQFFGPGTRLTVL.

V is TRBV30 and J is TRBJ2-2; D not resolved. The germline V and J ends were trimmed by 0 bases and 2 bases, with 13 bases remaining between them. The CDR3 has 16 amino acids. CDR1 is GTSNPN, CDR2 SVGIG, per germline (reference sequence). In DNA, the CDR3 is TGTGCCTGGAGTGTACGTGGGGTCTTTAACACCGGGGAGCTGTTTTTT. This gives the protein CAWSVRGVFNTGELFF.

This clone has a single count. The chain carries TRBV4-2 and TRBJ2-1; weak D call: TRBD2 (6 bases). Germline lookup yields CDR1 LGHNA and CDR2 YNFKEQ. V was clipped by 0 bases and J by 6 bases, with 9 bases between them. The CDR3 is made up of 14 amino acids. CDR3 DNA: TGTGCCAGCAGCCAAGATTGGGGACTCAATGAGCAGTTCTTC. It specifies CASSQDWGLNEQFF.

The chain joins TRBV9 to TRBJ2-1, with D possibly matching TRBD1 (5 bases). Trimming took 0 bases from V and 6 from J, leaving 22 bases between them. CDR1 and CDR2 (germline): SGDLS, YYNGEE. This CDR3 has 18 residues. In nucleotides, the CDR3 is TGTGCCAGCAGCGTAGCTACGGGTGTCGGCAGGGCGCTCAATGAGCAGTTCTTC. It codes for CASSVATGVGRALNEQFF.

This sequence joins TRBV5-1 and TRBJ2-5; no definite D call. Per the germline V gene, CDR1 is SGHRS and CDR2 is YFSETQ. The V and J ends lost 1 base and 5 bases respectively, with 6 bases between them. The CDR3 length is 12 residues. CDR3 protein: CASSLRVETQYF. The CDR3, as DNA: TGCGCCAGCAGCTTGCGGGTGGAGACCCAGTACTTC.

The chain couples TRBV2 to TRBJ2-7; TRBD1 might be the D (6 bases). Per the germline V gene, CDR1 is SNHLY and CDR2 is FYNNEI. V was shortened by 3 bases and J by 2 bases, with 8 bases between the two germline ends. This CDR3 is built from 13 residues. As DNA, the CDR3 is TGTGCCAGCAGTGACAGGGGCCCCTACGAGCAGTACTTC. Encoded protein: CASSDRGPYEQYF.

This chain joins TRBV6-2 or TRBV6-3 and TRBJ2-2; D gene unclear. Germline CDR1 reads MNHEY; CDR2 reads SVGEGT. With 2 bases removed from V and 4 bases from J, the gap between germline ends came to 5 bases. The length of the CDR3 is 13 residues. The CDR3 here is CASSYQSTGELFF. The CDR3 DNA sequence: TGTGCCAGCAGTTACCAGAGCACCGGGGAGCTGTTTTTT.

The rearrangement links TRBV28 to TRBJ2-1; TRBD2 matches at 8 bases. Germline V gene sequence: CDR1 MDHEN, CDR2 SYDVKM. V lost 3 bases to trimming and J lost 8 bases; unmatched junction nucleotides: 9. This CDR3 has 15 amino acids. CDR3 region: CASSFAGGFPYEQFF. For the CDR3, the DNA is TGTGCCAGCAGTTTTGCGGGAGGCTTTCCTTATGAGCAGTTCTTC.

This rearrangement joins TRBV12-3 or TRBV12-4 to TRBJ2-7; D is undetermined. V was cut by 5 bases and J by 1 base, with 6 bases left in between. The CDR3 runs to 12 residues. The CDR3 sequence is CASSPRSYEQYF. The CDR3 bases are TGTGCCAGCAGTCCCCGATCCTACGAGCAGTACTTC.

The chain employs TRBV27 and TRBJ2-7; 7 bases are a match to TRBD1. Losses at the gene ends were 4 bases for V and 2 bases for J; bases not matched to a gene: 2. Per the germline V gene, CDR1 is MNHEY and CDR2 is SMNVEV (reference sequence). The CDR3 sequence is 13 residues long. The CDR3 sequence is CASSWDRAYEQYF. The CDR3 DNA is TGTGCCAGCAGTTGGGACAGAGCCTACGAGCAGTACTTC.

This chain links TRBV27 with TRBJ2-7; D uncertain. CDR3 length: 13 residues. Germline CDR1 is MNHEY and CDR2 is SMNVEV (reference sequence). Trimming stripped 6 bases from V and 0 bases from J, with 9 bases between. DNA for the CDR3: TGTGCCAGCAGGACATCAAGCTCCTACGAGCAGTACTTC. Protein product: CASRTSSSYEQYF.

The V call is TRBV7-2, the J call TRBJ1-2; no firm D call. The CDR3 loop spans 15 amino acids. Trimming shortened V by 5 bases and J by 6 bases, and 19 bases separated the two germline ends. Looked up from germline, CDR1 is SGHTA and CDR2 is FQGNSA. The CDR3 DNA sequence: TGTGCCAGCAGCCCCGCCGGCCGGCCAGGCCATGGCTACACCTTC. This gives the protein CASSPAGRPGHGYTF.